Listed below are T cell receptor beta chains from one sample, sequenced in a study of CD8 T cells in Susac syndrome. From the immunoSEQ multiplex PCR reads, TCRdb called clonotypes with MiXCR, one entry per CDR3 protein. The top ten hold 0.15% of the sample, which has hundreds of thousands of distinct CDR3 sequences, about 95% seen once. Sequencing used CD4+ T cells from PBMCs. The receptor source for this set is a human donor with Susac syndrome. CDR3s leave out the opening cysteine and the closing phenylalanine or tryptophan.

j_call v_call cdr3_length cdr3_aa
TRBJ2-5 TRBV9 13 ASSPEGPRGETQY
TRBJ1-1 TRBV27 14 ASSRGFEFRDTEAF
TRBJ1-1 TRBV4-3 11 ASSQEPNTEAF
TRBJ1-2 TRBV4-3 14 ASSQDGTGSDYGYT
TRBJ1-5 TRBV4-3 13 ASSQDNLALQPQH
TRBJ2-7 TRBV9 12 ASSPQGVGYEQY
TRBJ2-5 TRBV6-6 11 AGLRGEGETQY
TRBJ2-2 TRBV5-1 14 ASSLDRQGGTGELF
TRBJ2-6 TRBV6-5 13 ASSNSDSGANVLT
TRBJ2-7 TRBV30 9 AWKGSYEQY
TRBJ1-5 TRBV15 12 ATSRQGPNQPQH
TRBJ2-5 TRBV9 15 ASSGGFGTGMLETQY
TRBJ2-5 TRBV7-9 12 ASSTRDSQETQY
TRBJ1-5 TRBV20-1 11 SVPRAGNQPQH
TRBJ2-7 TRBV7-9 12 ASSFSGDSLTQY
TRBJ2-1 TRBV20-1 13 SASRGMSSYNEQF
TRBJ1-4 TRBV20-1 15 SVQQGIASRGNEKLF
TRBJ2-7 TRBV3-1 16 ASSQAPPTSGFTYEQY
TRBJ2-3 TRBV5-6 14 ASSRQLSAGTDTQY
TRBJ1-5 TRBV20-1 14 SARDGTAYSNQPQH
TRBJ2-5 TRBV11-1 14 ASSSRTASYQETQY
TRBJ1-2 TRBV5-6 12 ASTPLGEDYGYT
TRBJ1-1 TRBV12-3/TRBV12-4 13 ASSLAGQMNTEAF
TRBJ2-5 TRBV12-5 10 ASGRPRETQY
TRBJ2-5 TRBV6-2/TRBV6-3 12 ASSLQGPWETQY
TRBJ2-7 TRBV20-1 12 SARPSPGFYEQY
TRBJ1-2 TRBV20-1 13 SALFGLSFNYGYT
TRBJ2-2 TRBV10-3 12 ATLGQGATGELF
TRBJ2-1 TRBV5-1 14 ASSSGLAGRYNEQF
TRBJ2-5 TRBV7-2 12 ASSLGEAWETQY
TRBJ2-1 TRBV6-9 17 ASSHPFLLGQGAVNEQF
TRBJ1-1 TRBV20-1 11 SASSGVNTEAF
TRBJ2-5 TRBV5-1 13 ASSLVDPLQETQY
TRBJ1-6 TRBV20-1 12 SARENTNNSPLH
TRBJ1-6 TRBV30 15 AWSVLPRGRRNSPLS
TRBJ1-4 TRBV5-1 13 ASRQVRQGSEKLF
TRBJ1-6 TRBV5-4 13 ASSLARQGNSPLH
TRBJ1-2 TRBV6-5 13 ASSSQGFVNYGYT
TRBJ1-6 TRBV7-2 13 ASSLSPSVGSPLH
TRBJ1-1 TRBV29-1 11 SVARGPGTEAF
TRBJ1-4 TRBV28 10 ASSVEREKLF
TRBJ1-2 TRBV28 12 ASSYTTGLYGYT
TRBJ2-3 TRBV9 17 ASSVVLRMGPSREDTQY
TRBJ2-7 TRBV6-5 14 ASSYEGQGGHYEQY
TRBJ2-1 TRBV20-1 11 SASRTAKNEQF
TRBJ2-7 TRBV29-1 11 SVGQGGSYEQY
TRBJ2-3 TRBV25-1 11 ASSESTHRTQY
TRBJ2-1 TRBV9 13 ASSVLPGAYNEQF
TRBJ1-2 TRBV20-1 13 SARDSKNPNYGYT
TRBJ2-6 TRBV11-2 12 ASSWVPGANVLT
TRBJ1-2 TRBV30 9 AFLQDYGYT
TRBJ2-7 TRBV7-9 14 ASSFDPGQGTHEQY
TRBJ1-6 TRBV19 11 ASRDVYNSPLH
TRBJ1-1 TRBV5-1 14 ASSRTGTGADTEAF
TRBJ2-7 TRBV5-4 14 ASSLSPGQGAYEQY